A selection of T cell receptor beta chains follows, all from one sample in a study of shared clonotypes between healthy human individuals. The table came from immunoSEQ multiplex PCR; TCRdb's copy has only in-frame clones and leaves some out. The table shows some 1,100,000 clones, with 78% occurring only once. Sequenced sample: memory CD4+ T cells from PBMCs. The receptors were sampled from a man between 18 and 35 years old in good health. Some clones in this sample may be carry-over from other donors' samples. The CDR3 runs from the conserved cysteine through the conserved F or W. The D gene is left open where the match is weak. The size field is filled for only some rows; it gives once, few, many or a size class.

v_gene: TRBV27; j_gene: TRBJ2-7; d_gene: TRBD1; abundance: few; CDR3aa: CASSLASSRGYEQYF; CDR3nt: TGTGCCAGCAGTTTGGCCTCTAGCAGGGGGTACGAGCAGTACTTC
v_gene: TRBV6-5; j_gene: TRBJ2-7; d_gene: .; abundance: .; CDR3aa: CATRSRASSYEQYF; CDR3nt: TGTGCCACGCGGTCCAGGGCGAGCTCCTACGAGCAGTACTTC
v_gene: TRBV28; j_gene: TRBJ1-5; d_gene: TRBD1; abundance: .; CDR3aa: CASSPGGWAGNQPQHF; CDR3nt: TGTGCCAGCAGTCCAGGGGGCTGGGCCGGCAATCAGCCCCAGCATTTT
v_gene: TRBV5-1; j_gene: TRBJ1-2; d_gene: .; abundance: .; CDR3aa: CASSLGMENGYTF; CDR3nt: TGCGCCAGCAGCTTGGGAATGGAAAATGGCTACACCTTC
v_gene: TRBV2; j_gene: TRBJ1-5; d_gene: .; abundance: .; CDR3aa: CASSEGRGGNQPQHF; CDR3nt: TGTGCCAGCAGTGAGGGTAGGGGAGGCAATCAGCCCCAGCATTTT
v_gene: TRBV7-2; j_gene: TRBJ2-5; d_gene: TRBD1; abundance: .; CDR3aa: CASSSTGVRRTQYF; CDR3nt: TGTGCCAGCAGCTCTACAGGGGTGCGTAGGACCCAGTACTTC
v_gene: TRBV18; j_gene: TRBJ2-2; d_gene: .; abundance: .; CDR3aa: CASSLNAVNTGELFF; CDR3nt: TGTGCCAGCTCACTGAACGCAGTTAACACCGGGGAGCTGTTTTTT
v_gene: TRBV7-2; j_gene: TRBJ2-3; d_gene: TRBD2; abundance: .; CDR3aa: CASSFYTSGSFTDTQYF; CDR3nt: TGTGCCAGCAGCTTTTATACTAGCGGGAGTTTCACAGATACGCAGTATTTT
v_gene: TRBV10-1; j_gene: TRBJ1-5; d_gene: TRBD1; abundance: .; CDR3aa: CASSKTGLINQPQHF; CDR3nt: TGCGCCAGCAGTAAGACAGGGTTAATCAATCAGCCCCAGCATTTT
v_gene: TRBV15; j_gene: TRBJ2-7; d_gene: .; abundance: once; CDR3aa: CATSSGGGRSSYEQYF; CDR3nt: TGTGCCACCAGCAGCGGCGGAGGGAGAAGCTCCTACGAGCAGTACTTC
v_gene: TRBV5-1; j_gene: TRBJ2-1; d_gene: .; abundance: .; CDR3aa: CASSLIEGGEQFF; CDR3nt: TGCGCCAGCAGCCTCATTGAGGGGGGTGAGCAGTTCTTC
v_gene: TRBV7-2; j_gene: TRBJ1-1; d_gene: .; abundance: .; CDR3aa: CASSLHGGNTEAFF; CDR3nt: TGTGCCAGCAGCTTACACGGAGGGAACACTGAAGCTTTCTTT
v_gene: TRBV5-6; j_gene: TRBJ2-7; d_gene: TRBD1; abundance: .; CDR3aa: CASSLGLGQASPF; CDR3nt: TGTGCCAGCAGCTTGGGTCTAGGACAGGCGTCGCCCTTC
v_gene: TRBV9; j_gene: TRBJ2-3; d_gene: TRBD2; abundance: .; CDR3aa: CASSTDSGRVVDTQYF; CDR3nt: TGTGCCAGCAGCACAGATAGCGGGAGGGTTGTAGATACGCAGTATTTT
v_gene: TRBV11-1; j_gene: TRBJ1-1; d_gene: .; abundance: once; CDR3aa: CASSKQVNTEAFF; CDR3nt: TGTGCCAGCAGTAAACAGGTGAACACTGAAGCTTTCTTT
v_gene: TRBV5-5; j_gene: TRBJ2-7; d_gene: TRBD1; abundance: .; CDR3aa: CASAGTGWYEQYF; CDR3nt: TGTGCCAGCGCAGGGACAGGGTGGTACGAGCAGTACTTC
v_gene: TRBV19; j_gene: TRBJ1-5; d_gene: .; abundance: few; CDR3aa: CASSRRGLNQPQHF; CDR3nt: TGTGCCAGTAGTAGACGGGGACTAAATCAGCCCCAGCATTTT